This paragraph reports one T cell receptor beta chain. Its target is not known. The data are from a study of shared clonotypes between healthy human individuals. Study conclusions and caveats: Tissue TCR repertoires likely differ from these blood-only repertoires. Clonotype sharing across a handful of donors was observed for about 5.5% of naive CD4 clonotypes.

CDR3 length: 13 amino acids. From germline, CDR1 is SGHDN and CDR2 FVKESK. V lost 3 bases to trimming and J lost 5 bases, with 10 bases between them. Some clones are missing from TCRdb's copy, which holds only in-frame ones; the method was immunoSEQ multiplex PCR. The profile shows 2 million to 2.5 million clones, under 97% of them singletons. The chain uses TRBV14 and TRBJ1-1, with unresolved D. Sequencing was performed on naive CD4+ T cells sorted from blood. Subset meaning: CD45RA+ positively selected. The TCR sequence derives from a young man in good health. The CDR3 loop reads CASSQGGRTEAFF. CDR3 coding DNA: TGTGCCAGCAGCCAGGGCGGGCGGACTGAAGCTTTCTTT. The whole variable domain, filled in from reference TRBV14 and TRBJ1-1, reads EAGVTQFPSHSVIEKGQTVTLRCDPISGHDNLYWYRRVMGKEIKFLLHFVKESKQDESGMPNNRFLAERTGGTYSTLKVQPAELEDSGVYFCASSQGGRTEAFFGQGTRLTVV.